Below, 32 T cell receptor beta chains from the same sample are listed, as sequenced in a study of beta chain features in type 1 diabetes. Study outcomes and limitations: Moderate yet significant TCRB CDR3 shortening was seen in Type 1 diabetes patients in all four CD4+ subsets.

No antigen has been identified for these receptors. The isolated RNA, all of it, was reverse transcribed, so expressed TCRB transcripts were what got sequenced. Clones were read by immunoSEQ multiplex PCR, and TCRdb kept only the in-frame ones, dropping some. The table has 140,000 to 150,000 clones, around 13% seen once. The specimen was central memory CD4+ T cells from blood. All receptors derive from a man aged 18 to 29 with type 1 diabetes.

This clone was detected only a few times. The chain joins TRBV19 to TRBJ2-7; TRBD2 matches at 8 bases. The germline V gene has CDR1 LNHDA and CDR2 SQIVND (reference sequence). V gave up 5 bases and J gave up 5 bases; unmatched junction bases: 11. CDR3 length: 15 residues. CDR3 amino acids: CASSREGPPSHEQYF. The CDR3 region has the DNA TGTGCCAGTAGTCGGGAGGGACCACCGAGTCACGAGCAGTACTTC.

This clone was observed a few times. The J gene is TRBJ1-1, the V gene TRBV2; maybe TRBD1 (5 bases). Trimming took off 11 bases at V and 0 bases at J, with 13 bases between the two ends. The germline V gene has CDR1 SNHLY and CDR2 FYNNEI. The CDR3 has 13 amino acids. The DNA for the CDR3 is TGTGCCGGCACAAGACAGATGAACACTGAAGCTTTCTTT. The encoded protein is CAGTRQMNTEAFF.

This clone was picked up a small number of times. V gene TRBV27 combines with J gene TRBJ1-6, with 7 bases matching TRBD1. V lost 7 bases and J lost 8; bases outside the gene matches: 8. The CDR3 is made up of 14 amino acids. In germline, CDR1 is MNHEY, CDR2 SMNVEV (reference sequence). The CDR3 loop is CASNRQGGDSPLHF. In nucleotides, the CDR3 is TGTGCCAGCAACAGACAGGGAGGCGATTCACCCCTCCACTTT.

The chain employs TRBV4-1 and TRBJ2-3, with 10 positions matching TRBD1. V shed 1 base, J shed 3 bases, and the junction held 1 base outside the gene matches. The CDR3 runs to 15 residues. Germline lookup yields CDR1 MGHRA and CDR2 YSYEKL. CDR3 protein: CASSQGDRGTDTQYF. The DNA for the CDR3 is TGCGCCAGCAGCCAAGGGGACAGGGGAACAGATACGCAGTATTTT.

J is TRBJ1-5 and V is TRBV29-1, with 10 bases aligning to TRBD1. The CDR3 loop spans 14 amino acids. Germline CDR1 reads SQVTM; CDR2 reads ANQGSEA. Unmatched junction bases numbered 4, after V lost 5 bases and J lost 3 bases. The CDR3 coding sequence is TGCAGCGTTAAGACAGGGGGCGACAATCAGCCCCAGCATTTT. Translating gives CSVKTGGDNQPQHF. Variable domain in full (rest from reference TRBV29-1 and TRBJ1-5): SAVISQKPSRDICQRGTSLTIQCQVDSQVTMMFWYRQQPGQSLTLIATANQGSEATYESGFVIDKFPISRPNLTFSTLTVSNMSPEDSSIYLCSVKTGGDNQPQHFGDGTRLSIL.

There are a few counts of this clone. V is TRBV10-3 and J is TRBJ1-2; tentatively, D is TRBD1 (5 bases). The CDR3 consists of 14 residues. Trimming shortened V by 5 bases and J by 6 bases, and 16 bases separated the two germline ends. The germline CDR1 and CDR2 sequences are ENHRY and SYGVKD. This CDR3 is CAISSSRDSNGYTF. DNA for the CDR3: TGTGCCATCAGTTCCAGCAGGGACTCCAATGGCTACACCTTC.

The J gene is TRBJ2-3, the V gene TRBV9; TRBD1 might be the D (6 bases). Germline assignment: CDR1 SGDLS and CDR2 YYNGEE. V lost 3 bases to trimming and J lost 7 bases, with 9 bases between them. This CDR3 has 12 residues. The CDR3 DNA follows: TGTGCCAGCAGCGAACAGGGAAATACGCAGTATTTT. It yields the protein CASSEQGNTQYF.

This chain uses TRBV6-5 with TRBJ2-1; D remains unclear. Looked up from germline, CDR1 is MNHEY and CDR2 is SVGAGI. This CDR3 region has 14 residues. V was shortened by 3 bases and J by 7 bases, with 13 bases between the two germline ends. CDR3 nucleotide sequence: TGTGCCAGCAGTTATGATCCCCGTAAGAATGAGCAGTTCTTC. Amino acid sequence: CASSYDPRKNEQFF.

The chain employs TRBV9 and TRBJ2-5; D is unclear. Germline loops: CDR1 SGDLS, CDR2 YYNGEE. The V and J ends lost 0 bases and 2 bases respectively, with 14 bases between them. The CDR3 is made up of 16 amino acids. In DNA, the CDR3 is TGTGCCAGCAGCGTAGCGGTGATGTCGAGGCAAGAGACCCAGTACTTC. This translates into CASSVAVMSRQETQYF.

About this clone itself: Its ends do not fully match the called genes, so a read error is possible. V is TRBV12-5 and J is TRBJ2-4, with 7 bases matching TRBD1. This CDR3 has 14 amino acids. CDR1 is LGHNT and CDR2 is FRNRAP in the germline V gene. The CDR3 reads CASGLVDRSRLGDF. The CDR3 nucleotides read TGTGCTAGTGGTTTGGTGGACAGGTCCCGGTTGGGGGACTTC.

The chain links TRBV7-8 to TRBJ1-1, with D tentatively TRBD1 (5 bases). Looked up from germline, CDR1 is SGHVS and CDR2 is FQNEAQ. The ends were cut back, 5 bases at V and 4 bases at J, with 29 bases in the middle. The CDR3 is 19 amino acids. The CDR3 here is CASSPLETGRGGVSTEAFF. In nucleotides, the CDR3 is TGTGCCAGCAGCCCGCTCGAAACGGGGCGGGGAGGGGTTAGCACTGAAGCTTTCTTT.

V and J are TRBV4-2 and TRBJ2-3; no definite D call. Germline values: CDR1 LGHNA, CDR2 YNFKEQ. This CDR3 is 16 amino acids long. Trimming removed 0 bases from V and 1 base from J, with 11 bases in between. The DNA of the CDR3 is TGTGCCAGCAGCCAAGATGCGCAAATGGGCACAGATACGCAGTATTTT. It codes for CASSQDAQMGTDTQYF.

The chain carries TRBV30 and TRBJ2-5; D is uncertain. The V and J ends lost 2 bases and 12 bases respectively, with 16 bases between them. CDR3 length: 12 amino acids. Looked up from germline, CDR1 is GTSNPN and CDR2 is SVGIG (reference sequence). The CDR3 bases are TGTGCCTGGAGTACCCAACTCTCACAGAAGTACTTC. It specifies CAWSTQLSQKYF.

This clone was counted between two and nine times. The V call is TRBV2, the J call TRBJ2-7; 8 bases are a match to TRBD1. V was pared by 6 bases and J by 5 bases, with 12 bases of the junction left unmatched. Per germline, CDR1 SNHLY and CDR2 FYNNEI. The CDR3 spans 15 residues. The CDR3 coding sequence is TGTGCCAGCAGGAACCGACAGGGGTCGTTCGACGAGCAGTACTTC. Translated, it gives CASRNRQGSFDEQYF.

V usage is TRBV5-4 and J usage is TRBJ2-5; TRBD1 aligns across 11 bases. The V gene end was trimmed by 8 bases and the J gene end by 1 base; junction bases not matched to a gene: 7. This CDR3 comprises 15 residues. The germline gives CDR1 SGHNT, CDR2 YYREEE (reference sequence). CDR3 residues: CASSRDRGAQETQYF. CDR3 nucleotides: TGTGCCAGTAGCCGGGACAGGGGGGCCCAAGAGACCCAGTACTTC.

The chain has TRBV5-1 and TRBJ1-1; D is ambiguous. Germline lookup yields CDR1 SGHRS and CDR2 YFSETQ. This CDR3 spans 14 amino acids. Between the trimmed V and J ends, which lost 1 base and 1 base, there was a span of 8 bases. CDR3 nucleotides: TGCGCCAGCAGCTTGATCCCAGGGAACACTGAAGCTTTCTTT. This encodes CASSLIPGNTEAFF.

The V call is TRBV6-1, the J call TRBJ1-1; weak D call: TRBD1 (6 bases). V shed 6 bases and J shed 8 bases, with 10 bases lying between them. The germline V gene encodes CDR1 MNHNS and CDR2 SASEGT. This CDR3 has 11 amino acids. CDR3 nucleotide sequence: TGTGCCAGCAGGACGACAGGAGAAGCTTTCTTT. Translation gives CASRTTGEAFF.

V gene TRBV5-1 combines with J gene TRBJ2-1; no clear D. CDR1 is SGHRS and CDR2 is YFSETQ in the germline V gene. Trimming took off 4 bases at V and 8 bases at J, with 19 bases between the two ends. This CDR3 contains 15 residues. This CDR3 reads CASSPTLWSRDEQFF. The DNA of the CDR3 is TGCGCCAGCAGCCCTACACTTTGGTCCCGCGATGAGCAGTTCTTC.

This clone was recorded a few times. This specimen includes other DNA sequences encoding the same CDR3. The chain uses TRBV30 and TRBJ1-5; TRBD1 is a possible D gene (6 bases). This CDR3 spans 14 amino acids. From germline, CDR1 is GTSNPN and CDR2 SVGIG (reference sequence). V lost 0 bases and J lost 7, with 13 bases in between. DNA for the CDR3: TGTGCCTGGAGTGTACGGGGGGGCGGGCAGCCCCAGCATTTT. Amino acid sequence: CAWSVRGGGQPQHF.

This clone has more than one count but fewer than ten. The CDR3 here is CASSLGTGVYGYTF. The CDR3 bases are TGCGCCAGCAGCCTAGGGACAGGGGTCTATGGCTACACCTTC. The rearrangement joins TRBV4-1 to TRBJ1-2; 10 bases map to TRBD1. Losses at the gene ends were 4 bases for V and 4 bases for J; bases not matched to a gene: 3. Germline assignment: CDR1 MGHRA and CDR2 YSYEKL. This CDR3 has 14 amino acids.

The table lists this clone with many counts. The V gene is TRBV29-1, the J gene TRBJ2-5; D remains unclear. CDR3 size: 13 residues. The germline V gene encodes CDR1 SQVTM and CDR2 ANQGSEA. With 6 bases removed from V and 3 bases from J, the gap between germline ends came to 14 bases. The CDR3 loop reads CSVNWRPEETQYF. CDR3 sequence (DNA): TGCAGCGTAAATTGGCGACCTGAAGAGACCCAGTACTTC.

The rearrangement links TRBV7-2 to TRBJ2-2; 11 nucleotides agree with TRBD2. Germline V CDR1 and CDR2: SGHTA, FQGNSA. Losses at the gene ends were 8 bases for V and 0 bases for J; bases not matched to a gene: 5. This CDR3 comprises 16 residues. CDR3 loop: CASPRLAGPNTGELFF. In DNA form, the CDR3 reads TGTGCCAGCCCCCGACTAGCGGGGCCGAACACCGGGGAGCTGTTTTTT.

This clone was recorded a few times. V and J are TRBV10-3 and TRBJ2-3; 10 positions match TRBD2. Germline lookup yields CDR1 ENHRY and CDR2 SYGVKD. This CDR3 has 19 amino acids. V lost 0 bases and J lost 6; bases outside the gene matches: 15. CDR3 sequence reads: CAISESPHPSGGRGDTQYF. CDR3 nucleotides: TGTGCCATCAGTGAGTCGCCCCATCCTAGCGGGGGCAGGGGCGATACGCAGTATTTT.

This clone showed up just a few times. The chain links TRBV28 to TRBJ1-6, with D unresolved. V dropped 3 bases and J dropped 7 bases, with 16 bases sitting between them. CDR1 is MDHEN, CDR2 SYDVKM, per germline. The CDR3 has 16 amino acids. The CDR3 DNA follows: TGTGCCAGCAGTTTCTTGACGGGATATGAGAATTCACCCCTCCACTTT. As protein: CASSFLTGYENSPLHF.

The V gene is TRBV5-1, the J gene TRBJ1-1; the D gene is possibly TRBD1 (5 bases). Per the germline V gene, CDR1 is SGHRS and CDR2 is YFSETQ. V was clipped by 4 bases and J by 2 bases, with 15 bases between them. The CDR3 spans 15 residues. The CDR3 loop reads CASSEGPKGNTEAFF. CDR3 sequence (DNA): TGCGCCAGCAGCGAGGGACCTAAGGGAAACACTGAAGCTTTCTTT.

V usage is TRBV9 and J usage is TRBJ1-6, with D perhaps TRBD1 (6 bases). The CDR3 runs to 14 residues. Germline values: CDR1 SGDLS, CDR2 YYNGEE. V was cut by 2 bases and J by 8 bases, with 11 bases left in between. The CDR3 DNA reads TGTGCCAGCAGCGTTGGGGGCTCCCATTCACCCCTCCACTTT. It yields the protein CASSVGGSHSPLHF.

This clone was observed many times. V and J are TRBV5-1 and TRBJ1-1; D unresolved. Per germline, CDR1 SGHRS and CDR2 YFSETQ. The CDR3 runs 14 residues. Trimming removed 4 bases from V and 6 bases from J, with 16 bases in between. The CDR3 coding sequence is TGCGCCAGCAGCACCGAGGTCTCTTTTGCTGAAGCTTTCTTT. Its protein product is CASSTEVSFAEAFF.

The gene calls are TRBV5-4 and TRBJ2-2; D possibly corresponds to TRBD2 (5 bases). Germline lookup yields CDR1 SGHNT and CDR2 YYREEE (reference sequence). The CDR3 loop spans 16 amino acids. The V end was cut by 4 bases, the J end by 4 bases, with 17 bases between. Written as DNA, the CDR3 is TGTGCCAGCAGCCGGACTGACGGATTGATCACCGGGGAGCTGTTTTTT. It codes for CASSRTDGLITGELFF.

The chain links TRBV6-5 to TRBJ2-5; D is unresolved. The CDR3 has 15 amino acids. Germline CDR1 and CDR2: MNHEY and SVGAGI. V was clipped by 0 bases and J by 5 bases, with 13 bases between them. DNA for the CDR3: TGTGCCAGCAGTTACTCGAGAACCCCTGGGGAGACCCAGTACTTC. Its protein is CASSYSRTPGETQYF.

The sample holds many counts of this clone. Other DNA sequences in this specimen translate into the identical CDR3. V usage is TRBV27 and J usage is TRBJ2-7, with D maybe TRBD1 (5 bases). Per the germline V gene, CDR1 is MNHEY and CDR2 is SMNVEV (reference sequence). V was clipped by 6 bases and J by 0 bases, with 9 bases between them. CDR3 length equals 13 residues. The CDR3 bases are TGTGCCAGCAGCAGACAGAGCTCCTACGAGCAGTACTTC. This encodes CASSRQSSYEQYF.

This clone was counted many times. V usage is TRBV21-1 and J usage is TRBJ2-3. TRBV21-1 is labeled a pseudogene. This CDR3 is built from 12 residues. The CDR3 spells CASSWLADTQYF. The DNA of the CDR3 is TGTGCCAGCAGCTGGCTGGCGGATACGCAGTATTTT.

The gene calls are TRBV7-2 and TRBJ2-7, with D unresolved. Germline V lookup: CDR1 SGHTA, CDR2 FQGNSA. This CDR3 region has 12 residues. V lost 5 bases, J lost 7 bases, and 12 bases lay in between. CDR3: CASSALLGEQYF. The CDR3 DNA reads TGTGCCAGCAGCGCCCTTCTTGGGGAGCAGTACTTC. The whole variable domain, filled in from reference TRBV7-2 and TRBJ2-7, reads GAGVSQSPSNKVTEKGKDVELRCDPISGHTALYWYRQSLGQGLEFLIYFQGNSAPDKSGLPSDRFSAERTGGSVSTLTIQRTQQEDSAVYLCASSALLGEQYFGPGTRLTVT.